These 21 T cell receptor beta chains came from one sample sequenced in a study of T cell responses to AZD1222 COVID-19 vaccine (dated by TCRdb to about 2021). The time point label, read with the paper, signifies: baseline before first vaccination. The receptor library was made with the immunoSEQ multiplex PCR assay. TCRdb's version of the immuneACCESS table is confined to in-frame rearrangements and falls short of the full clone set. An unresolved V gene accounts for under half of the shortfall where checked; the remainder is of unknown origin. Present in this sample are fewer than 250,000 clones, 85% to 95% of which were seen just once. The ten most abundant clones make up over 1% of the sample. The material was peripheral blood, obtained on day 0 of AZD1222 vaccination. These receptors all come from an adult in good health.

V is TRBV3-1 (or the pseudogene TRBV3-2) and J is TRBJ1-5; D is possibly TRBD1 (6 bases). Trimming took 1 base from V and 1 from J, leaving 29 bases between them. The CDR3 is 22 amino acids. Germline V gene lookup returns CDR1 LGHDT and CDR2 YNNKEL (reference sequence). The CDR3 nucleotides read TGTGCCAGCAGCCAAGTTAGAGGGGGTTTACAGAATCGGCTTGAGAGCAATCAGCCCCAGCATTTT. Its translation is CASSQVRGGLQNRLESNQPQHF.

Concerning this clone: This CDR3 is also generated by other DNA sequences in the sample. This rearrangement joins TRBV6-5 to TRBJ1-5; D possibly corresponds to TRBD1 (5 bases). Germline assignment: CDR1 MNHEY and CDR2 SVGAGI. The V and J ends lost 5 bases and 7 bases respectively, with 9 bases between them. This CDR3 is 12 amino acids long. The CDR3 nucleotides are TGTGCCAGCAGTCGTAGGGGCCAGCCCCAGCATTTT. This sequence encodes CASSRRGQPQHF.

The rearrangement uses TRBV6-6 and TRBJ1-2; D not resolved. This CDR3 is built from 14 residues. Germline values: CDR1 MNHNY, CDR2 SVGAGI (reference sequence). Trimming removed 0 bases from V and 8 bases from J, with 13 bases in between. CDR3 DNA sequence: TGTGCCAGCAGTTACTCGACCCAGCTAGGCGGCTACACCTTC. It codes for CASSYSTQLGGYTF.

The chain carries TRBV3-1 (or the pseudogene TRBV3-2) and TRBJ1-6; the D gene is possibly TRBD1 (6 bases). CDR3 length: 12 amino acids. Germline V gives CDR1 LGHDT, CDR2 YNNKEL (reference sequence). Trimming shortened V by 9 bases and J by 12 bases, and 15 bases separated the two germline ends. CDR3 amino acids: CASGWGGEPLHF. The CDR3 DNA is TGTGCCAGTGGGTGGGGGGGCGAACCCCTCCACTTT.

The gene calls are TRBV2 and TRBJ1-1; D gene unclear. The CDR3 has 14 amino acids. Per the germline V gene, CDR1 is SNHLY and CDR2 is FYNNEI. The V gene lost 6 bases and the J gene lost 1 base, with 12 bases spanning the gap. This chain's CDR3 is CASRRPAGNTEAFF. The CDR3 nucleotides are TGTGCCAGCAGGAGGCCCGCGGGGAACACTGAAGCTTTCTTT.

This clone has only one observation. The J gene is TRBJ2-7, the V gene TRBV28, with D possibly called TRBD1 or TRBD2 (5 bases each). Germline CDR1 MDHEN, CDR2 SYDVKM. The ends were cut back, 6 bases at V and 2 bases at J, with 14 bases in the middle. The CDR3 has 14 residues. CDR3: CASSQGPPTYEQYF. CDR3 coding DNA: TGTGCCAGCAGCCAGGGACCGCCAACCTACGAGCAGTACTTC.

The chain couples TRBV7-2 to TRBJ2-7; 10 bases agree with TRBD2. The CDR3 is 15 amino acids. The V and J ends lost 1 base and 4 bases, in that order; junction bases with no gene match: 4. Germline loops: CDR1 SGHTA, CDR2 FQGNSA. The CDR3 spells CASSLGSGGKYEQYF. CDR3 sequence (DNA): TGTGCCAGCAGCTTAGGTAGCGGGGGGAAATACGAGCAGTACTTC.

The chain joins TRBV6-5 to TRBJ2-7; 12 bases match TRBD2. Looked up from germline, CDR1 is MNHEY and CDR2 is SVGAGI. This CDR3 spans 16 amino acids. V shed 5 bases and J 3 bases; nucleotides not matched to a gene: 8. The CDR3 here is CASSNLRLAGVYEQYF. CDR3 nucleotides: TGTGCCAGCAGTAACTTAAGACTAGCGGGGGTCTACGAGCAGTACTTC.

The rearrangement joins TRBV30 to TRBJ1-2; D call uncertain. Deletions cut 2 bases from V and 8 bases from J, with 12 bases between. Germline CDR1 is GTSNPN and CDR2 is SVGIG (reference sequence). This CDR3 contains 12 residues. The CDR3 DNA reads as TGTGCCTGGAGTTTACTCGGTTACGGCTACACCTTC. Its protein is CAWSLLGYGYTF.

The J gene is TRBJ1-1, the V gene TRBV6-5; D perhaps matches TRBD1 (6 bases). The CDR3 has 14 residues. Trimming took off 5 bases at V and 4 bases at J, with 14 bases between the two ends. Germline loops: CDR1 MNHEY, CDR2 SVGAGI. The CDR3 is CASSRGGKGTEAFF. Written as DNA, the CDR3 is TGTGCCAGCAGTAGGGGGGGGAAGGGCACTGAAGCTTTCTTT.

V is TRBV28 and J is TRBJ1-5; D unclear. Germline V lookup: CDR1 MDHEN, CDR2 SYDVKM. This CDR3 has 16 amino acids. V lost 3 bases to trimming and J lost 4 bases, with 16 bases between them. CDR3 nucleotide sequence: TGTGCCAGCAGTTTCGTCCCAGCCCTAGCAAATCAGCCCCAGCATTTT. Protein: CASSFVPALANQPQHF. The variable domain in full, completed from reference TRBV28 and TRBJ1-5, reads DVKVTQSSRYLVKRTGEKVFLECVQDMDHENMFWYRQDPGLGLRLIYFSYDVKMKEKGDIPEGYSVSREKKERFSLILESASTNQTSMYLCASSFVPALANQPQHFGDGTRLSIL.

Regarding this clone: The sample has other DNA sequences that encode this CDR3 too. The chain combines TRBV28 with TRBJ1-1; D gene ambiguous. The CDR3 has 12 amino acids. Germline V gives CDR1 MDHEN, CDR2 SYDVKM. Trimming removed 3 bases from V and 1 base from J, with 3 bases in between. The CDR3, as DNA: TGTGCCAGCAGTTTGCGGAACACTGAAGCTTTCTTT. Protein product: CASSLRNTEAFF.

This chain links TRBV2 with TRBJ2-2; 12 bases are a match to TRBD2. Trimming at V came to 6 bases and at J to 7 bases, leaving 6 bases not matched to a gene. The germline V gene encodes CDR1 SNHLY and CDR2 FYNNEI. This CDR3 is built from 15 residues. The CDR3 region has the DNA TGTGCCAGCAGCCTTGGACTAGCGGGGATCGGGGAGCTGTTTTTT. Protein: CASSLGLAGIGELFF. Filled out from reference TRBV2 and TRBJ2-2, the complete variable domain reads EPEVTQTPSHQVTQMGQEVILRCVPISNHLYFYWYRQILGQKVEFLVSFYNNEISEKSEIFDDQFSVERPDGSNFTLKIRSTKLEDSAMYFCASSLGLAGIGELFFGEGSRLTVL.

V usage is TRBV28 and J usage is TRBJ1-2, with 7 positions matching TRBD1. The CDR3 is made up of 14 amino acids. V lost 5 bases, J lost 10 bases, and 13 bases stayed unmatched. Germline V gives CDR1 MDHEN, CDR2 SYDVKM. The CDR3, as DNA: TGTGCCAGCAGTCAAACGGACAGGCAGGGATTCTACACCTTC. It is translated as CASSQTDRQGFYTF.

V usage is TRBV12-5 and J usage is TRBJ1-5; 7 bases map to TRBD1. CDR1 and CDR2 (germline): LGHNT, FRNRAP. Losses at the gene ends were 7 bases for V and 1 base for J; bases not matched to a gene: 7. This CDR3 is 15 amino acids long. The CDR3 region is CASVRQGSSNQPQHF. For the CDR3, the DNA is TGTGCTAGTGTCCGACAGGGTTCGAGCAATCAGCCCCAGCATTTT. Filled out from reference TRBV12-5 and TRBJ1-5, the complete variable domain reads DARVTQTPRHKVTEMGQEVTMRCQPILGHNTVFWYRQTMMQGLELLAYFRNRAPLDDSGMPKDRFSAEMPDATLATLKIQPSEPRDSAVYFCASVRQGSSNQPQHFGDGTRLSIL.

The chain is built from TRBV18 and TRBJ2-2, with D perhaps being TRBD1 or TRBD2 (6 bases each). Trimming cost V 3 bases and J 1 base, with 15 bases left between them. There are 17 residues in the CDR3. Germline values: CDR1 KGHSH, CDR2 LQKENI. This CDR3 reads CASSPYGGGGNTGELFF. The CDR3 DNA sequence: TGTGCCAGCTCACCTTATGGCGGAGGGGGGAACACCGGGGAGCTGTTTTTT. The full variable domain, with the rest looked up from reference TRBV18 and TRBJ2-2, is NAGVMQNPRHLVRRRGQEARLRCSPMKGHSHVYWYRQLPEEGLKFMVYLQKENIIDESGMPKERFSAEFPKEGPSILRIQQVVRGDSAAYFCASSPYGGGGNTGELFFGEGSRLTVL.

This clone was seen just once. The chain links TRBV6-1 to TRBJ1-5; 8 nucleotides agree with TRBD1. The CDR3 has 15 amino acids. Germline-derived CDR1 and CDR2 are MNHNS and SASEGT. V lost 11 bases and J lost 2; bases outside the gene matches: 11. The chain's CDR3 is CAAASTGVGNQPQHF. The CDR3 bases are TGTGCCGCAGCTTCGACAGGGGTCGGCAATCAGCCCCAGCATTTT.

The chain joins TRBV9 to TRBJ2-3; D not resolved. The V end lost 0 bases, the J end lost 0 bases, and 2 bases lay between the germline ends. The germline gives CDR1 SGDLS, CDR2 YYNGEE. CDR3 size: 13 residues. The CDR3 loop reads CASSVASTDTQYF. The DNA of the CDR3 is TGTGCCAGCAGCGTAGCTAGCACAGATACGCAGTATTTT.

The chain links TRBV6-5 to TRBJ1-6; tentative D call: TRBD1 (5 bases). CDR3 length: 13 residues. Trimming took 7 bases from V and 6 from J, leaving 10 bases between them. CDR1 MNHEY and CDR2 SVGAGI come from the germline V gene. The CDR3 loop is CASMGRVNSPLHF. DNA for the CDR3: TGTGCCAGCATGGGCAGGGTTAATTCACCCCTCCACTTT.

The CDR3, as DNA: TGTGCCAGCAGTGACTTGCTGGGTTCACCCCTCCACTTT. This codes for CASSDLLGSPLHF. The V and J genes are TRBV6-4 and TRBJ1-6; D call uncertain. V lost 1 base to trimming and J lost 9 bases, with 7 bases between them. Germline values: CDR1 MRHNA, CDR2 SNTAGT. The CDR3 runs 13 residues.

The CDR3 nucleotides read TGTGCCAGCAGCTTGGCCCCCGGGGATAAACTGTTTTTT. Residues: CASSLAPGDKLFF. V usage is TRBV5-4 and J usage is TRBJ1-4, with unresolved D. Trimming took 0 bases from V and 11 from J, leaving 11 bases between them. The germline CDR1 and CDR2 sequences are SGHNT and YYREEE (reference sequence). There are 13 residues in the CDR3.